One and the same sample provided the 27 T cell receptor beta chains below, sequenced in a study of blood T cell repertoires in COVID-19. Clones were sequenced by immunoSEQ multiplex PCR, and TCRdb holds only the in-frame ones, with some missing. The sample holds some 270,000 clones, about nine tenths seen once. Sequencing was performed on peripheral blood. These receptors all come from a man in his forties or fifties with acute or convalescent COVID-19.

J is TRBJ1-2 and V is TRBV7-9; D possibly corresponds to TRBD1 (6 bases). Trimming removed 7 bases from V and 6 bases from J, with 15 bases in between. Germline assignment: CDR1 SEHNR and CDR2 FQNEAQ (reference sequence). This CDR3 has 13 residues. In nucleotides, the CDR3 is TGTGCCAGCATCCCCCGGGCAGGGGATGGCTACACCTTC. It specifies CASIPRAGDGYTF.

V gene TRBV9 combines with J gene TRBJ1-5; weak D call: TRBD1 (6 bases). The CDR3 runs 14 residues. CDR1 is SGDLS and CDR2 is YYNGEE in the germline V gene. Trimming pared 0 bases from V and 4 bases from J, leaving 8 bases between. CDR3 DNA sequence: TGTGCCAGCAGCGTAGGGGACACTAATCAGCCCCAGCATTTT. This encodes CASSVGDTNQPQHF.

The chain has TRBV3-1 (or the pseudogene TRBV3-2) and TRBJ1-3, with unresolved D. Trimming took off 1 base at V and 3 bases at J, with 13 bases between the two ends. Germline V gives CDR1 LGHDT, CDR2 YNNKEL (reference sequence). The CDR3 is made up of 16 amino acids. The CDR3 loop reads CASSQVGLAFGNTIYF. The CDR3 region has the DNA TGTGCCAGCAGCCAAGTTGGTTTGGCATTTGGAAACACCATATATTTT.

The table lists this clone with a count of one. The chain uses TRBV12-3 or TRBV12-4 and TRBJ2-3; D remains unclear. CDR3 length equals 13 residues. The V end was cut by 2 bases, the J end by 2 bases, with 5 bases between. The CDR3 coding sequence is TGTGCCAGCAGTTTACAGTACACAGATACGCAGTATTTT. Its protein is CASSLQYTDTQYF.

The chain recombines TRBV2 with TRBJ2-1; TRBD2 is a possible D gene (6 bases). The V gene lost 8 bases and the J gene lost 2 bases, with 16 bases spanning the gap. The CDR3 has 15 residues. CDR1 is SNHLY and CDR2 is FYNNEI in the germline V gene. Written as DNA, the CDR3 is TGTGCCAGCGGCCGGGGGACGTCGACCTACAATGAGCAGTTCTTC. Residues: CASGRGTSTYNEQFF.

This sequence joins TRBV7-6 and TRBJ2-4, with D maybe TRBD2 (5 bases). In germline, CDR1 is SGHVS, CDR2 FNYEAQ. This CDR3 spans 14 amino acids. V lost 5 bases, J lost 1 base, and 9 bases lay in between. The chain's CDR3 is CASSPGLAKNIQYF. The CDR3 DNA is TGTGCCAGCAGCCCGGGGTTGGCCAAAAACATTCAGTACTTC.

The rearrangement uses TRBV30 and TRBJ2-5; 10 nucleotides align to TRBD2. Unmatched junction bases numbered 8, after V lost 4 bases and J lost 9 bases. Germline V gene lookup returns CDR1 GTSNPN and CDR2 SVGIG (reference sequence). This CDR3 contains 13 residues. CDR3 amino acids: CAWKLAGGGSQYF. The CDR3 DNA reads TGTGCCTGGAAATTAGCGGGGGGTGGCTCCCAGTACTTC.

The chain joins TRBV12-3 or TRBV12-4 to TRBJ1-2, with TRBD1 matching over 7 bases. Trimming took 7 bases from V and 10 from J; bases not matched to a gene: 9. This CDR3 comprises 12 residues. The CDR3 sequence: CASTPGTEAYTF. CDR3 bases: TGTGCCAGCACCCCGGGGACAGAGGCCTACACCTTC.

The V call is TRBV3-1 (or the pseudogene TRBV3-2), the J call TRBJ2-4, with 8 bases aligning to TRBD2. Germline CDR1 LGHDT, CDR2 YNNKEL (reference sequence). The V and J ends lost 0 bases and 0 bases, in that order; junction bases with no gene match: 7. The CDR3 extends over 18 amino acids. The CDR3 reads CASSQEAGAPLAKNIQYF. DNA of the CDR3: TGTGCCAGCAGCCAAGAAGCGGGGGCCCCCTTAGCCAAAAACATTCAGTACTTC.

This chain links TRBV5-4 with TRBJ2-2; possibly TRBD1 for D (6 bases). This CDR3 contains 18 residues. Looked up from germline, CDR1 is SGHNT and CDR2 is YYREEE (reference sequence). The ends were cut back, 3 bases at V and 0 bases at J, with 18 bases in the middle. CDR3 DNA: TGTGCCAGCAGCTCTCGAACAGGACAGAGCGCGAACACCGGGGAGCTGTTTTTT. It codes for CASSSRTGQSANTGELFF. Based on the CDR3 plus reference TRBV5-4 and TRBJ2-2, the full variable domain is ETGVTQSPTHLIKTRGQQVTLRCSSQSGHNTVSWYQQALGQGPQFIFQYYREEENGRGNFPPRFSGLQFPNYSSELNVNALELDDSALYLCASSSRTGQSANTGELFFGEGSRLTVL.

The rearrangement joins TRBV7-9 to TRBJ1-4; TRBD1 matches at 10 bases. CDR1 is SEHNR and CDR2 is FQNEAQ in the germline V gene (reference sequence). This CDR3 spans 14 amino acids. V was pared by 3 bases and J by 6 bases, with 1 base of the junction left unmatched. CDR3 in DNA: TGTGCCAGCAGCTTTGGACAGGGGGATGAAAAACTGTTTTTT. This sequence encodes CASSFGQGDEKLFF.

V gene TRBV24-1 combines with J gene TRBJ2-3; 10 bases fit TRBD2. CDR1 KGHDR and CDR2 SFDVKD come from the germline V gene. This CDR3 contains 16 residues. V was pared by 2 bases and J by 7 bases, with 8 bases of the junction left unmatched. The CDR3 protein is CATSDSSGGLLYTQYF. CDR3 nucleotide sequence: TGTGCCACCAGTGATTCTAGCGGGGGCCTCCTTTATACGCAGTATTTT.

CDR3 amino acids: CASSPGQGRDNEQFF. CDR3 DNA: TGTGCCAGCAGCCCCGGACAGGGGCGTGACAATGAGCAGTTCTTC. The chain combines TRBV7-9 with TRBJ2-1; 9 bases line up with TRBD1. CDR3 length: 15 amino acids. V was pared by 5 bases and J by 5 bases, with 7 bases of the junction left unmatched. Germline V lookup: CDR1 SEHNR, CDR2 FQNEAQ (reference sequence).

The sample holds one count of this clone. The chain carries TRBV30 and TRBJ2-7; D not certain. Trimming removed 4 bases from V and 4 bases from J, with 8 bases in between. The CDR3 is made up of 11 amino acids. CDR1 GTSNPN and CDR2 SVGIG come from the germline V gene (reference sequence). CDR3 coding DNA: TGTGCCTGGATTGGGCGTTACGAGCAGTACTTC. The encoded protein is CAWIGRYEQYF.

This sequence joins TRBV7-3 and TRBJ1-2; D is perhaps TRBD1 (6 bases). Germline loops: CDR1 SGHTA, CDR2 FQGTGA. The V gene lost 4 bases and the J gene lost 5 bases, with 17 bases spanning the gap. CDR3 size: 15 residues. Here the CDR3 reads CASSSSQGSPYGYTF. Here the CDR3 DNA reads TGTGCCAGCAGCTCCTCACAGGGTTCTCCTTATGGCTACACCTTC.

The genes are TRBV5-1 and TRBJ1-2, with D possibly matching TRBD1 (6 bases). This CDR3 contains 14 residues. The V gene's germline CDR1 is SGHRS and CDR2 YFSETQ. Trimming removed 3 bases from V and 3 bases from J, with 12 bases in between. The DNA for the CDR3 is TGCGCCAGCAGCTCGGAAGGACAGCACTATGGCTACACCTTC. It specifies CASSSEGQHYGYTF. The complete variable domain, with remaining parts taken from reference TRBV5-1 and TRBJ1-2, reads KAGVTQTPRYLIKTRGQQVTLSCSPISGHRSVSWYQQTPGQGLQFLFEYFSETQRNKGNFPGRFSGRQFSNSRSEMNVSTLELGDSALYLCASSSEGQHYGYTFGSGTRLTVV.

The V gene is TRBV19, the J gene TRBJ1-1; possible D gene TRBD1, 5 bases. V was pared by 5 bases and J by 7 bases, with 20 bases between. Germline CDR1 and CDR2: LNHDA and SQIVND (reference sequence). CDR3 length: 15 residues. DNA of the CDR3: TGTGCCAGTAGTTTCCCGGGACGGGGGGAAATTGAAGCTTTCTTT. Translating gives CASSFPGRGEIEAFF.

This clone showed up just once. The J gene is TRBJ2-2, the V gene TRBV5-1, with TRBD1 matching 7 bases. This CDR3 is built from 16 residues. V dropped 0 bases and J dropped 5; count of bases not matched to a gene: 7. Germline V gene data show CDR1 as SGHRS and CDR2 as YFSETQ. This CDR3 is CASSLGQGAATGELFF. CDR3 in DNA: TGCGCCAGCAGCTTGGGACAGGGAGCGGCAACCGGGGAGCTGTTTTTT.

This chain links TRBV7-3 with TRBJ1-6, with 9 positions matching TRBD1. This CDR3 comprises 14 residues. The ends lost 5 bases at V and 6 bases at J; junction bases unmatched: 2. Germline CDR1 SGHTA, CDR2 FQGTGA. The CDR3 DNA is TGTGCCAGCAGCCCGGGACAGGGTAATTCACCCCTCCACTTT. It encodes CASSPGQGNSPLHF.

The rearrangement joins TRBV29-1 to TRBJ2-5; the D gene is possibly TRBD2 (6 bases). The germline V and J ends were trimmed by 3 bases and 3 bases, with 11 bases remaining between them. Looked up from germline, CDR1 is SQVTM and CDR2 is ANQGSEA. The CDR3 is 13 amino acids. CDR3 loop: CSVDLSGEETQYF. The CDR3 DNA sequence: TGCAGCGTTGACCTATCGGGGGAAGAGACCCAGTACTTC.

This sequence joins TRBV5-1 and TRBJ1-1; D is perhaps TRBD1 (6 bases). Germline CDR1 is SGHRS and CDR2 is YFSETQ. The CDR3 spans 14 residues. The ends were cut back, 4 bases at V and 5 bases at J, with 15 bases in the middle. In nucleotides, the CDR3 is TGCGCCAGCAGCCTCCTGAGGGGGAATACTGAAGCTTTCTTT. This translates into CASSLLRGNTEAFF.

The chain couples TRBV4-2 to TRBJ2-7, with a possible D match to TRBD2 (6 bases). Trimming removed 2 bases at V and 7 bases at J, with 9 bases between. Germline CDR1 is LGHNA and CDR2 is YNFKEQ. There are 12 residues in the CDR3. The CDR3 here is CASSQTEGEQYF. The CDR3 nucleotides read TGTGCCAGCAGCCAAACGGAGGGGGAGCAGTACTTC.

The chain has TRBV19 and TRBJ1-1, with D unclear. Germline loops: CDR1 LNHDA, CDR2 SQIVND (reference sequence). CDR3 size: 13 residues. V was pared by 3 bases and J by 3 bases, with 8 bases between. The CDR3 nucleotides read TGTGCCAGTAGTATTAATTCTCACACTGAAGCTTTCTTT. This encodes CASSINSHTEAFF.

The V and J genes are TRBV6-5 and TRBJ2-7, with TRBD1 as a possible D gene (5 bases). Germline CDR1 is MNHEY and CDR2 is SVGAGI. V was cut by 2 bases and J by 3 bases, with 11 bases left in between. CDR3 length: 14 amino acids. The CDR3 loop reads CASSYRTTLYEQYF. CDR3 coding DNA: TGTGCCAGCAGTTACCGGACAACCCTCTACGAGCAGTACTTC.

The rearrangement links TRBV11-2 to TRBJ2-1, with D hard to call. Germline loops: CDR1 SGHAT, CDR2 FQNNGV. The V gene lost 3 bases and the J gene lost 0 bases, with 9 bases spanning the gap. There are 15 residues in the CDR3. CDR3 DNA: TGTGCCAGCAGCTTGGGCCAAACCTCCTACAATGAGCAGTTCTTC. Translating gives CASSLGQTSYNEQFF.

This clone was seen a single time. This chain connects TRBV24-1 to TRBJ1-2; D unclear. V was cut by 3 bases and J by 4 bases, with 5 bases left in between. CDR1 KGHDR and CDR2 SFDVKD come from the germline V gene. The CDR3 consists of 12 residues. DNA of the CDR3: TGTGCCACCAGTGATCCAGTCTATGGCTACACCTTC. Translated, it gives CATSDPVYGYTF.

This chain connects TRBV27 to TRBJ2-5; maybe TRBD1 (5 bases). Germline values: CDR1 MNHEY, CDR2 SMNVEV (reference sequence). Trimming left V 2 bases short and J 2 bases short, with 6 bases between. CDR3 length equals 13 residues. The CDR3 reads CASSLQGQETQYF. The CDR3 DNA sequence: TGTGCCAGCAGTTTACAGGGACAAGAGACCCAGTACTTC.